One sample yielded the 17 T cell receptor beta chains listed below, sequenced in a study of blood T cell repertoires in COVID-19. Assay used: immunoSEQ multiplex PCR; TCRdb lists only in-frame clones, some missing. The sample lists approximately 200,000 clones; less than 90% were seen once. Sequenced: PBMCs or T cells enriched from blood (not recorded which). These TCRs come from a woman in her thirties who had been exposed to COVID-19.

This clone was detected a few times. The V call is TRBV24-1, the J call TRBJ1-2; D gene uncertain. This CDR3 has 12 amino acids. Trimming pared 5 bases from V and 7 bases from J, leaving 10 bases between. The V gene's germline CDR1 is KGHDR and CDR2 SFDVKD. The DNA of the CDR3 is TGTGCCACCAGTGGTTACCGGGGTGGCTACACCTTC. Translating gives CATSGYRGGYTF.

The gene calls are TRBV3-1 (or the pseudogene TRBV3-2) and TRBJ1-1, with TRBD1 as a possible D gene (5 bases). The V end was cut by 2 bases, the J end by 2 bases, with 12 bases between. Germline CDR1 LGHDT, CDR2 YNNKEL (reference sequence). CDR3 length: 15 amino acids. The CDR3 DNA reads TGTGCCAGCAGCCAACATGGCGGGGGAAACACTGAAGCTTTCTTT. This translates into CASSQHGGGNTEAFF.

The rearrangement uses TRBV12-3 or TRBV12-4 and TRBJ1-1; no definite D call. This CDR3 comprises 13 residues. V gave up 2 bases and J gave up 4 bases, with 8 bases separating them. CDR3 sequence: CASSLYGSTEAFF. In nucleotides, the CDR3 is TGTGCCAGCAGTTTATACGGGAGCACTGAAGCTTTCTTT.

V gene TRBV3-1 (or the pseudogene TRBV3-2) combines with J gene TRBJ1-6; D not resolved. The germline CDR1 and CDR2 sequences are LGHDT and YNNKEL (reference sequence). The CDR3 loop spans 13 amino acids. With 1 base removed from V and 9 bases from J, the gap between germline ends came to 7 bases. Written as DNA, the CDR3 is TGTGCCAGCAGCCAAGCAGATTCTTCACCCCTCCACTTT. It is translated as CASSQADSSPLHF.

The genes are TRBV6-1 and TRBJ1-5; 9 positions agree with TRBD1. Germline CDR1 reads MNHNS; CDR2 reads SASEGT. The CDR3 is made up of 18 amino acids. Germline trimming cut 3 bases from V and 0 bases from J; bases unmatched to any gene: 9. CDR3 loop: CASSEGQGALYSNQPQHF. The CDR3 bases are TGTGCCAGCAGTGAGGGACAGGGAGCCCTTTATAGCAATCAGCCCCAGCATTTT.

The chain is built from TRBV29-1 and TRBJ1-1, with 7 bases matching TRBD1. In germline, CDR1 is SQVTM, CDR2 ANQGSEA. The CDR3 spans 15 residues. V shed 2 bases, J shed 7 bases, and the junction held 13 bases outside the gene matches. In DNA, the CDR3 is TGCAGCGTTGAAAGGGGCCAGGGGGGCCTCTTTGAAGCTTTCTTT. It codes for CSVERGQGGLFEAFF.

The chain employs TRBV2 and TRBJ1-4; TRBD1 matches at 9 bases. Germline loops: CDR1 SNHLY, CDR2 FYNNEI. V lost 11 bases to trimming and J lost 6 bases; unmatched junction nucleotides: 7. This CDR3 region has 13 residues. CDR3 in amino acids: CAGRTGAHEKLFF. In DNA form, the CDR3 reads TGTGCCGGCCGGACAGGGGCGCATGAAAAACTGTTTTTT.

A single count supports this clone. This chain links TRBV7-9 with TRBJ2-1, with 10 nucleotides matching TRBD2. The CDR3 is 16 amino acids. Germline values: CDR1 SEHNR, CDR2 FQNEAQ (reference sequence). The V gene end was trimmed by 4 bases and the J gene end by 6 bases; junction bases not matched to a gene: 9. The CDR3, as DNA: TGTGCCAGCAGCTCACCAGGGAGCGGGGGGGCCAATGAGCAGTTCTTC. This gives the protein CASSSPGSGGANEQFF.

The chain is built from TRBV6-5 and TRBJ1-2; D gene ambiguous. The germline V and J ends were trimmed by 0 bases and 4 bases, with 9 bases remaining between them. The CDR3 has 14 residues. Germline CDR1 and CDR2: MNHEY and SVGAGI. The CDR3 spells CASSYSAGPYGYTF. The CDR3 nucleotides are TGTGCCAGCAGTTACTCGGCAGGTCCCTATGGCTACACCTTC.

This clone has only one observation. The genes are TRBV9 and TRBJ1-1; 11 nucleotides align to TRBD1. The germline V gene has CDR1 SGDLS and CDR2 YYNGEE. Trimming took 0 bases from V and 11 from J; bases not matched to a gene: 6. The CDR3 runs to 14 residues. DNA for the CDR3: TGTGCCAGCAGCGTAGGGACAGGGGGCACTTTGGCTTTCTTT. It specifies CASSVGTGGTLAFF.

This clone was found once. The V and J genes are TRBV7-2 and TRBJ1-2; TRBD1 matches at 7 bases. V lost 5 bases to trimming and J lost 8 bases; unmatched junction nucleotides: 11. Germline assignment: CDR1 SGHTA and CDR2 FQGNSA. The CDR3 is made up of 14 amino acids. The CDR3 region is CASSHGDRGFGYTF. In DNA, the CDR3 is TGTGCCAGCAGCCATGGGGACAGAGGGTTCGGCTACACCTTC.

J is TRBJ1-5 and V is TRBV2; the match to TRBD1 covers 9 bases. The CDR3 length is 14 residues. The junction had 3 bases not matched to a gene; V was cut back by 5 bases and J by 4 bases. Germline lookup yields CDR1 SNHLY and CDR2 FYNNEI. The CDR3 region has the DNA TGTGCCAGCAGTCGGACAGGGGAGAATCAGCCCCAGCATTTT. Translating gives CASSRTGENQPQHF.

The gene calls are TRBV28 and TRBJ2-3; D gene uncertain. Germline V gene data show CDR1 as MDHEN and CDR2 as SYDVKM. The CDR3 has 12 amino acids. The CDR3: CATHDGTDTQYF. CDR3 DNA sequence: TGTGCTACCCATGACGGGACAGATACGCAGTATTTT.

The chain recombines TRBV11-2 with TRBJ2-2; D is unclear. V lost 1 base to trimming and J lost 5 bases, with 8 bases between them. Germline CDR1 reads SGHAT; CDR2 reads FQNNGV. The CDR3 sequence is 14 residues long. Here the CDR3 reads CASSLVELTGELFF. CDR3 DNA: TGTGCCAGCAGCTTAGTTGAGTTAACCGGGGAGCTGTTTTTT.

V and J are TRBV9 and TRBJ2-2; the D gene is possibly TRBD2 (5 bases). CDR3 length: 15 amino acids. From germline, CDR1 is SGDLS and CDR2 YYNGEE. The germline V and J ends were trimmed by 2 bases and 3 bases, with 11 bases remaining between them. CDR3 bases: TGTGCCAGCAGCGTCTCCTCCGGGGACACCGGGGAGCTGTTTTTT. It specifies CASSVSSGDTGELFF.

V and J are TRBV19 and TRBJ1-6; TRBD1 matches 8 bases. V lost 6 bases to trimming and J lost 10 bases; unmatched junction nucleotides: 17. Per the germline V gene, CDR1 is LNHDA and CDR2 is SQIVND (reference sequence). The CDR3 consists of 17 residues. In DNA form, the CDR3 reads TGTGCCAGTAGCCGCGGACAGGGAGGTCGGCGGGGCTCACCCCTCCACTTT. Translation gives CASSRGQGGRRGSPLHF.

A few counts support this clone. This chain connects TRBV12-3 or TRBV12-4 to TRBJ1-3; no clear D. The ends were cut back, 6 bases at V and 2 bases at J, with 8 bases in the middle. The CDR3 consists of 13 residues. As DNA, the CDR3 is TGTGCCAGCAGCCCCTCGGCTGGAAACACCATATATTTT. It is translated as CASSPSAGNTIYF.